The clone carrying this T cell receptor (beta chain) was counted ten times or more. This record belongs to a study of T cells in Graves' hyperthyroidism and ophthalmopathy. Researchers took RNA transcripts and amplified the TCR beta CDR3 regions from them. The HTBI primer set was used in a first-round RT-PCR of the TCR CDR3. TCRdb ran MiXCR on the multiplex PCR reads and lists one entry per CDR3 protein. The table has 600,000 to 850,000 distinct CDR3 sequences, around 20% seen once. Out of 8.5 to 10 ml of fresh peripheral blood came the PBMCs. The length of the CDR3 is 13 residues. The germline CDR1 and CDR2 sequences are LGHDT and YNNKEL (reference sequence). V lost 0 bases and J lost 3, with 5 bases in between.

J is TRBJ1-2 and V is TRBV3-1, with D unclear. This TCR came from a woman aged 45-65 years with Graves' hyperthyroidism that later progressed to Graves' ophthalmopathy. Sequenced input: blood. The CDR3 region is CASSQEQYYGYTF. CDR3 coding DNA: TGTGCCAGCAGCCAAGAACAGTACTATGGCTACACCTTC. The full variable domain, its missing parts supplied by reference TRBV3-1 and TRBJ1-2, is DTAVSQTPKYLVTQMGNDKSIKCEQNLGHDTMYWYKQDSKKFLKIMFSYNNKELIINETVPNRFSPKSPDKAHLNLHINSLELGDSAVYFCASSQEQYYGYTFGSGTRLTVV.